In this sample, the clone carrying this T cell receptor (beta chain) turned up many times. Other DNA sequences in the same sample also yield this CDR3. This entry comes from a study of metastatic and nonmetastatic thyroid tumors. MiXCR re-clonotyped the PCR reads for TCRdb. Of some 40,000 clones listed, roughly 26% were seen once; the top ten hold more than 12%. Germline CDR1 reads MDHEN; CDR2 reads SYDVKM. V lost 8 bases and J 3 bases, leaving 11 bases between the germline ends. The CDR3 contains 12 residues. The entire patient cohort was treatment-naive prior to thyroid surgery. The chain recombines TRBV28 with TRBJ2-7; D may be TRBD1 (6 bases). Material for sequencing was tumor tissue. The TCR comes from a female donor with papillary thyroid cancer or a benign thyroid nodule (not recorded which). Some clones in this sample may be carry-over from other donors' samples. For the CDR3, the DNA is TGTGCCAGCCGGGACATTAACTACGAGCAGTACTTC. It codes for CASRDINYEQYF.